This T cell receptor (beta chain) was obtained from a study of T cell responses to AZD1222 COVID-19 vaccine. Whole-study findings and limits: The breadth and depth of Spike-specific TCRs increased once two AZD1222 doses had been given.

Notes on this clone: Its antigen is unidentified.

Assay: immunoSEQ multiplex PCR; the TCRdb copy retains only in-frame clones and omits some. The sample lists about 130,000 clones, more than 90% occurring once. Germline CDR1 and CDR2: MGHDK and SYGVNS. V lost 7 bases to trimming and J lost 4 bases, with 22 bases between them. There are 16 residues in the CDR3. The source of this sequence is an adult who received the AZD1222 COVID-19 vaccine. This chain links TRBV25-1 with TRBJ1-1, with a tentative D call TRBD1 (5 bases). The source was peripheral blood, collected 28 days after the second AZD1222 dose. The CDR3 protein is CASTRHGGGLVTEAFF. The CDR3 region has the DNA TGTGCCAGCACCCGTCACGGGGGGGGGTTGGTCACTGAAGCTTTCTTT.